This is a list of T cell receptor beta chains from one sample in a study of beta chain features in type 1 diabetes. Sequencing was performed with immunoSEQ multiplex PCR; in TCRdb, only in-frame clones are kept and a portion is missing. Seen here are roughly 400,000 clones, around 14% observed once, and the top ten hold 0.035% to 0.04%. Sequencing input: naive CD4+ T cells from blood. The receptors stem from a man aged 25 to 40 in good health. CDR3s include the opening cysteine and the closing phenylalanine or tryptophan. A D gene is named only where the DNA matches it firmly. Size tells how often a clone was seen (once, few, many) or the class of an expanded clone, and some rows leave it out.

J	V	D	size	CDR3	DNA
TRBJ2-5	TRBV4-3	NA	NA	CASSQERDSWETQYF	TGCGCCAGCAGCCAAGAGAGAGATTCCTGGGAGACCCAGTACTTC
TRBJ2-7	TRBV7-9	NA	few	CASSLGRSIYEQYF	TGTGCCAGCAGCTTAGGCAGGAGTATATACGAGCAGTACTTC
TRBJ1-2	TRBV9	NA	NA	CASSPSIGYGYTF	TGTGCCAGCAGCCCCTCAATTGGCTATGGCTACACCTTC
TRBJ2-7	TRBV27	NA	few	CASNPSRTLFHEQYF	TGTGCCAGCAACCCATCCAGGACATTGTTCCACGAGCAGTACTTC
TRBJ2-7	TRBV7-9	NA	few	CASSLDGGPYEQYF	TGTGCCAGCAGCTTAGATGGGGGTCCCTACGAGCAGTACTTC
TRBJ2-5	TRBV7-9	NA	few	CASSDSWVLRNQETQYF	TGTGCCAGCAGCGATAGTTGGGTTCTTAGGAACCAAGAGACCCAGTACTTC
TRBJ2-7	TRBV4-1	NA	NA	CASSHFPHPGEGYEQYF	TGCGCCAGCAGCCACTTTCCCCACCCGGGGGAAGGCTACGAGCAGTACTTC
TRBJ2-1	TRBV2	TRBD1	few	CASSEWVGGDEQFF	TGTGCCAGCAGTGAATGGGTAGGGGGCGATGAGCAGTTCTTC
TRBJ2-3	TRBV5-4	NA	few	CASSRLGEPDTQYF	TGTGCCAGCAGCCGGTTGGGGGAACCAGATACGCAGTATTTT
TRBJ1-1	TRBV5-4	NA	few	CASSLDIGRGMNTEAFF	TGTGCCAGCAGCTTGGACATCGGAAGGGGTATGAACACTGAAGCTTTCTTT